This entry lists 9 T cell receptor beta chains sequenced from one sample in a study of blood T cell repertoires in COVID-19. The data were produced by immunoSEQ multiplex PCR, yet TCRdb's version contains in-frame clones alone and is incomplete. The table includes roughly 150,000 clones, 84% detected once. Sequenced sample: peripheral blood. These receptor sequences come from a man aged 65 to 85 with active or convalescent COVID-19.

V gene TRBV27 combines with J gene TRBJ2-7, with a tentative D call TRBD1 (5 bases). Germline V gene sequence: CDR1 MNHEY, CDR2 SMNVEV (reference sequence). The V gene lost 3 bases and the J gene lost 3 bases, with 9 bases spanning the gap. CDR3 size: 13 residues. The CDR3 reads CASSLGLGYEQYF. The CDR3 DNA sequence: TGTGCCAGCAGTTTGGGGCTAGGCTACGAGCAGTACTTC.

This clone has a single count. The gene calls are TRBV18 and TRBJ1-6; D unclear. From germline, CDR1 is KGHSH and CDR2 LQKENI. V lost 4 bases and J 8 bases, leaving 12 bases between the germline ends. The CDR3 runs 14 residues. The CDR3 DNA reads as TGTGCCAGCTCACAAAGGCCCGAGGATTCACCCCTCCACTTT. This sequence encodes CASSQRPEDSPLHF. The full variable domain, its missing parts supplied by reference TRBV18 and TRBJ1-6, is NAGVMQNPRHLVRRRGQEARLRCSPMKGHSHVYWYRQLPEEGLKFMVYLQKENIIDESGMPKERFSAEFPKEGPSILRIQQVVRGDSAAYFCASSQRPEDSPLHFGNGTRLTVT.

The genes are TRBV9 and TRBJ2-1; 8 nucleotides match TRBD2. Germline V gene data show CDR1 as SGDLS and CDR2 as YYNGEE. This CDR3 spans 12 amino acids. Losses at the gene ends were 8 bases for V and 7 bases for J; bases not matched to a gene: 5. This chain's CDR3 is CASGGLVNEQFF. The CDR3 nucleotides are TGTGCCAGTGGGGGACTAGTGAATGAGCAGTTCTTC.

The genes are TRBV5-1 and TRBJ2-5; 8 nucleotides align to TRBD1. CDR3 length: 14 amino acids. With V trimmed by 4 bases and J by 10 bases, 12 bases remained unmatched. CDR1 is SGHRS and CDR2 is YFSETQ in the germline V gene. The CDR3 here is CASSTDRVGSIQYF. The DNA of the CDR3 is TGCGCCAGCAGCACGGACAGGGTAGGGAGTATCCAGTACTTC.

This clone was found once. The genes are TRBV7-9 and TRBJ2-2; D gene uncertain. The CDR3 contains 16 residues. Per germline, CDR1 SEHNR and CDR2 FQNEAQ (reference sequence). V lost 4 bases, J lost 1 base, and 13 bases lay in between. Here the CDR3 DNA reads TGTGCCAGCAGCTCCCCCCCCGGTCAGAACACCGGGGAGCTGTTTTTT. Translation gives CASSSPPGQNTGELFF. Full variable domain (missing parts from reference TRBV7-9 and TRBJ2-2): DTGVSQNPRHKITKRGQNVTFRCDPISEHNRLYWYRQTLGQGPEFLTYFQNEAQLEKSRLLSDRFSAERPKGSFSTLEIQRTEQGDSAMYLCASSSPPGQNTGELFFGEGSRLTVL.

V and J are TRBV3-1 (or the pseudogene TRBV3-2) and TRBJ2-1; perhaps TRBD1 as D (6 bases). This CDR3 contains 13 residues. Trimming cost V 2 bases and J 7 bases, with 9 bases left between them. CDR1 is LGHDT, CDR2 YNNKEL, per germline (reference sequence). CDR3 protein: CASSQQGTNEQFF. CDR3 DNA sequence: TGTGCCAGCAGCCAACAGGGGACGAATGAGCAGTTCTTC.

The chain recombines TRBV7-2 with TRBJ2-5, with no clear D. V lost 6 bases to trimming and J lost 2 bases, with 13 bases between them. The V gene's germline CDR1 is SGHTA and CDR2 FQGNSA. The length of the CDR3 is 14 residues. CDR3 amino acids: CASRVDFSQETQYF. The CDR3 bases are TGTGCCAGCAGGGTCGACTTTTCTCAAGAGACCCAGTACTTC.

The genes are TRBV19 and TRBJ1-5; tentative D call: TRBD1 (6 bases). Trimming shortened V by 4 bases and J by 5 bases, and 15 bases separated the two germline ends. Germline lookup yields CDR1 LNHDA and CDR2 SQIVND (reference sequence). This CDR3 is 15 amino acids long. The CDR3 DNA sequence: TGTGCCAGTAGTACACCTGACAGGAGACATCAGCCCCAGCATTTT. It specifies CASSTPDRRHQPQHF.

The chain's CDR3 is CASSHSPGSPPNEQYF. CDR3 DNA sequence: TGTGCCAGCAGCCACAGCCCTGGGTCTCCTCCTAACGAGCAGTACTTC. The chain couples TRBV11-2 to TRBJ2-7, with D hard to call. Germline CDR1 reads SGHAT; CDR2 reads FQNNGV. Trimming took off 5 bases at V and 5 bases at J, with 22 bases between the two ends. There are 16 residues in the CDR3.